Below are 19 T cell receptor beta chains sequenced from a single sample in a study of cytomegalovirus exposure and HLA in healthy donors. Amplification used 60 Vbeta primers and 13 Jbeta primers. TCRdb's copy holds only in-frame clones and misses some; the assay was immunoSEQ multiplex PCR. This sample has a few hundred thousand clones, with over 75% found just once. The specimen sequenced was PBMCs. The receptor set was obtained from a girl aged 2-15 years in good health and CMV-seronegative.

This clone showed up just a few times. The chain has TRBV5-6 and TRBJ2-4, with TRBD1 identical over 7 bases. Germline V gene lookup returns CDR1 SGHDT and CDR2 YYEEEE. V shed 3 bases and J 7 bases; nucleotides not matched to a gene: 7. This CDR3 has 14 amino acids. As DNA, the CDR3 is TGTGCCAGCAGCTCCCGGACAGGACGGAACATTCAGTACTTC. Protein sequence: CASSSRTGRNIQYF.

The rearrangement joins TRBV29-1 to TRBJ2-2, with D perhaps matching TRBD1 (6 bases). Trimming left V 3 bases short and J 6 bases short, with 17 bases between. Germline V gene data show CDR1 as SQVTM and CDR2 as ANQGSEA. The CDR3 spans 15 residues. DNA of the CDR3: TGCAGCGTTGATAGCCCCCAGGGGATGCCCGGGGAGCTGTTTTTT. Translation: CSVDSPQGMPGELFF.

This chain uses TRBV5-1 with TRBJ2-1, with 7 bases matching TRBD2. In germline, CDR1 is SGHRS, CDR2 YFSETQ. After removal of 0 bases from V and 4 bases from J, the junction contained 4 bases not matched to a gene. This CDR3 comprises 15 residues. As DNA, the CDR3 is TGCGCCAGCAGCTTGGGTGGGGGGGGGTACAATGAGCAGTTCTTC. Residues: CASSLGGGGYNEQFF. Full variable domain (rest looked up from reference TRBV5-1 and TRBJ2-1): KAGVTQTPRYLIKTRGQQVTLSCSPISGHRSVSWYQQTPGQGLQFLFEYFSETQRNKGNFPGRFSGRQFSNSRSEMNVSTLELGDSALYLCASSLGGGGYNEQFFGPGTRLTVL.

The chain is built from TRBV21-1 and TRBJ1-5; TRBD1, as called in the table, went unchecked against the DNA. TRBV21-1 has pseudogene status. This CDR3 region has 19 residues. Written as DNA, the CDR3 is TGTGCCAGCAGCAAAGTAGGGACAGTCGGGGGATATAGCAATCAGCCCCAGCATTTT. Its protein is CASSKVGTVGGYSNQPQHF.

V and J are TRBV6-5 and TRBJ2-7; D not certain. Trimming cost V 2 bases and J 6 bases, with 14 bases left between them. Germline V gene sequence: CDR1 MNHEY, CDR2 SVGAGI. The length of the CDR3 is 14 residues. CDR3 sequence: CASSYLGSNLEQYF. The CDR3 region has the DNA TGTGCCAGCAGTTACCTCGGTTCAAACCTCGAGCAGTACTTC.

This chain uses TRBV5-4 with TRBJ1-1; a weak D match, TRBD1 (6 bases). CDR1 and CDR2 (germline): SGHNT, YYREEE (reference sequence). Trimming left V 3 bases short and J 1 base short, with 13 bases between. The CDR3 sequence is 15 residues long. CDR3 residues: CASSSRGAGNTEAFF. The CDR3 DNA is TGTGCCAGCAGCTCCCGGGGGGCAGGGAACACTGAAGCTTTCTTT.

The rearrangement joins TRBV29-1 to TRBJ2-3; TRBD2 aligns across 8 bases. V shed 7 bases and J 0 bases; nucleotides not matched to a gene: 12. CDR1 and CDR2 from the germline V gene are SQVTM and ANQGSEA. The CDR3 loop spans 16 amino acids. Here the CDR3 reads CSASFRLAMSTDTQYF. DNA for the CDR3: TGCAGCGCCAGTTTTCGACTAGCGATGAGCACAGATACGCAGTATTTT.

The gene calls are TRBV4-1 and TRBJ2-5; 14 bases line up with TRBD2. J lost 7 bases, V lost 4 bases, and 5 bases had no gene match. From germline, CDR1 is MGHRA and CDR2 YSYEKL. The CDR3 is made up of 15 amino acids. CDR3 residues: CASSPGLAGAGTQYF. The CDR3 DNA reads as TGCGCCAGCAGCCCGGGACTAGCGGGAGCGGGGACCCAGTACTTC.

Only a few counts were recorded for this clone. J is TRBJ2-3 and V is TRBV14, with D uncertain. From germline, CDR1 is SGHDN and CDR2 FVKESK. Trimming took off 4 bases at V and 5 bases at J, with 10 bases between the two ends. CDR3 length: 13 residues. The CDR3 here is CASSPQSVDTQYF. CDR3 nucleotide sequence: TGTGCCAGCAGCCCCCAGAGCGTAGATACGCAGTATTTT. The full variable domain, rest sourced from reference TRBV14 and TRBJ2-3, is EAGVTQFPSHSVIEKGQTVTLRCDPISGHDNLYWYRRVMGKEIKFLLHFVKESKQDESGMPNNRFLAERTGGTYSTLKVQPAELEDSGVYFCASSPQSVDTQYFGPGTRLTVL.

This rearrangement joins TRBV6-1 to TRBJ2-2; 8 nucleotides line up with TRBD1. This CDR3 is built from 14 residues. CDR1 MNHNS and CDR2 SASEGT come from the germline V gene. The V gene end was trimmed by 9 bases and the J gene end by 1 base; junction bases not matched to a gene: 4. CDR3 region: CASKTGENTGELFF. The CDR3 DNA is TGTGCCAGTAAGACAGGGGAGAACACCGGGGAGCTGTTTTTT.

This chain connects TRBV5-4 to TRBJ1-4, with 7 bases identical to TRBD1. Losses at the gene ends were 2 bases for V and 5 bases for J; bases not matched to a gene: 3. The CDR3 has 14 amino acids. CDR1 and CDR2 from the germline V gene are SGHNT and YYREEE (reference sequence). In DNA, the CDR3 is TGTGCCAGCAGCTTACAGGGGAAAAATGAAAAACTGTTTTTT. It is translated as CASSLQGKNEKLFF.

Here the CDR3 DNA reads TGTGCCAGCGGACTAGCGGGAGTAGAGTTCTTC. Its translation is CASGLAGVEFF. This chain joins TRBV9 and TRBJ2-1, with 13 bases aligning to TRBD2. The germline V gene encodes CDR1 SGDLS and CDR2 YYNGEE. This CDR3 has 11 residues. With V trimmed by 7 bases and J by 14 bases, 3 bases remained unmatched.

V usage is TRBV11-2 and J usage is TRBJ2-5; 7 bases line up with TRBD1. The V segment lost 4 bases and the J segment 3 bases; nucleotides outside the gene matches: 5. Germline CDR1 is SGHAT and CDR2 is FQNNGV. The CDR3 is made up of 14 amino acids. CDR3 nucleotides: TGTGCCAGCAGCTCAGTGGGACAGAAAGAGACCCAGTACTTC. Encoded protein: CASSSVGQKETQYF. The full variable domain, completed using reference TRBV11-2 and TRBJ2-5, is EAGVAQSPRYKIIEKRQSVAFWCNPISGHATLYWYQQILGQGPKLLIQFQNNGVVDDSQLPKDRFSAERLKGVDSTLKIQPAKLEDSAVYLCASSSVGQKETQYFGPGTRLLVL.

The rearrangement uses TRBV7-9 and TRBJ1-2, with no clear D. Between the trimmed V and J ends, which lost 3 bases and 14 bases, there was a span of 16 bases. Germline-derived CDR1 and CDR2 are SEHNR and FQNEAQ (reference sequence). The CDR3 consists of 12 residues. In DNA form, the CDR3 reads TGTGCCAGCAGCTTGGGAAGTGAACTAGGGACCTTC. Its translation is CASSLGSELGTF.

The rearrangement uses TRBV19 and TRBJ1-4; the match to TRBD1 covers 11 bases. This CDR3 contains 18 residues. Unmatched junction bases numbered 16, after V lost 8 bases and J lost 5 bases. Germline CDR1 and CDR2: LNHDA and SQIVND (reference sequence). CDR3 coding DNA: TGTGCCAGTGCAACCCGTCCGGGACAGGGGGTTTGGAATGAAAAACTGTTTTTT. Its protein product is CASATRPGQGVWNEKLFF.

V gene TRBV12-5 combines with J gene TRBJ1-6, with D tentatively TRBD1 (6 bases). The CDR3 consists of 12 residues. The ends were cut back, 6 bases at V and 10 bases at J, with 10 bases in the middle. Germline loops: CDR1 LGHNT, CDR2 FRNRAP. The CDR3 DNA reads as TGTGCTAGTGGGAACAGGGAATCACCCCTCCACTTT. Its protein is CASGNRESPLHF. Drawing the rest from reference TRBV12-5 and TRBJ1-6, the complete variable domain is DARVTQTPRHKVTEMGQEVTMRCQPILGHNTVFWYRQTMMQGLELLAYFRNRAPLDDSGMPKDRFSAEMPDATLATLKIQPSEPRDSAVYFCASGNRESPLHFGNGTRLTVT.

The chain employs TRBV29-1 and TRBJ1-1; D is perhaps TRBD1 (6 bases). CDR1 SQVTM and CDR2 ANQGSEA come from the germline V gene. The CDR3 has 13 residues. Trimming cost V 4 bases and J 1 base, with 10 bases left between them. Written as DNA, the CDR3 is TGCAGCGTTGCGAACAGGGCGAACACTGAAGCTTTCTTT. Its translation is CSVANRANTEAFF.

Details on this clone: Other DNA sequences from this sample encode an identical CDR3 as well. The V call is TRBV18, the J call TRBJ2-5; D is ambiguous. Per germline, CDR1 KGHSH and CDR2 LQKENI. V lost 6 bases and J lost 2, with 4 bases in between. CDR3 length: 11 amino acids. The CDR3 bases are TGTGCCAGCTCGCGTCAAGAGACCCAGTACTTC. Protein: CASSRQETQYF.

The V call is TRBV11-2, the J call TRBJ2-1, with a possible D match to TRBD1 (6 bases). Germline V gives CDR1 SGHAT, CDR2 FQNNGV. The germline V and J ends were trimmed by 5 bases and 2 bases, with 13 bases remaining between them. The CDR3 extends over 15 amino acids. The CDR3 region has the DNA TGTGCCAGCAGCCAGAGGGGGTTTCCCTACAATGAGCAGTTCTTC. Translating gives CASSQRGFPYNEQFF.